This T cell receptor (beta chain) was found in a study of Graves' ophthalmopathy and Graves' hyperthyroidism. Study outcomes and limitations: It was with about 68% sensitivity and around 72% specificity that the model predicted ophthalmopathy progression.

Only a few counts were recorded for this clonotype. Its matching antigen is unknown. CDR3 length equals 15 residues. The V and J ends lost 10 bases and 7 bases respectively, with 23 bases between them. CDR1 is LNHDA, CDR2 SQIVND, per germline (reference sequence). Amplification of TCR beta CDR3 regions used RNA transcripts. A first-round RT-PCR used HTBI primers, followed by a second-round multiplex PCR. TCRdb passed the multiplex PCR reads through MiXCR, listing each CDR3 protein once. The sample consists of around 1.1 million distinct CDR3 sequences, around a third of them appearing once. This chain joins TRBV19 and TRBJ1-5; the D gene is possibly TRBD1 (5 bases). Source material: peripheral blood or thyroid tissue (not recorded which). This clonotype was sampled from an adult man with Graves' hyperthyroidism. CDR3 DNA sequence: TGTGCCATAAAGGGGTTCTCGGTTCAGAAGCAGCCCCAGCATTTT. Translation: CAIKGFSVQKQPQHF.